This TCR beta chain was sequenced for a study of T cell repertoires in cytomegalovirus infection. Turning to the study itself: Public signatures in TCR beta pointed to CMV infection and matching HLA type. Study-level points and caveats: The response measured ex vivo was dominated by TCR beta clonotypes (HLA-C-restricted and CMV-specific). Totalled public TCR beta family frequency picked out people who carried CMV plus the relevant HLA.

About this clonotype: No antigen is known for it.

TCRdb itself ran the reads through MiXCR, one entry per CDR3 protein. The sample has about 300,000 distinct CDR3 sequences, about 8.8% seen once. Specimen: PBMCs. The receptor was isolated from a human donor in good health (CMV status not recorded). Some clones in this sample may be carry-over from other donors' samples.

CDR3 loop: CASSWTEVNEKLFF. In DNA form, the CDR3 reads TGTGCCAGCAGCTGGACAGAAGTTAATGAAAAACTGTTTTTT. The V call is TRBV7-9, the J call TRBJ1-4; maybe TRBD1 (6 bases). The germline V gene has CDR1 SEHNR and CDR2 FQNEAQ (reference sequence). The CDR3 consists of 14 residues. V shed 4 bases and J shed 4 bases, with 10 bases lying between them.